This T cell receptor beta chain was documented in a study of technical replicates of blood from several donors. Clones were sequenced by immunoSEQ multiplex PCR, and TCRdb holds only the in-frame ones, with some missing. The profile shows about 83,000 clones, approximately 97% of them singletons. Germline V gene sequence: CDR1 SGDLS, CDR2 YYNGEE. V shed 4 bases and J shed 5 bases, with 16 bases lying between them. There are 14 residues in the CDR3. The clonotype comes from a human donor in good health. Sequenced sample: T cells isolated from PBMCs. The chain couples TRBV9 to TRBJ2-7; the D gene is possibly TRBD1 (6 bases). The CDR3 region has the DNA TGTGCCAGCAGCAGCCACAGGGCGATAGACGAGCAGTACTTC. Protein sequence: CASSSHRAIDEQYF.